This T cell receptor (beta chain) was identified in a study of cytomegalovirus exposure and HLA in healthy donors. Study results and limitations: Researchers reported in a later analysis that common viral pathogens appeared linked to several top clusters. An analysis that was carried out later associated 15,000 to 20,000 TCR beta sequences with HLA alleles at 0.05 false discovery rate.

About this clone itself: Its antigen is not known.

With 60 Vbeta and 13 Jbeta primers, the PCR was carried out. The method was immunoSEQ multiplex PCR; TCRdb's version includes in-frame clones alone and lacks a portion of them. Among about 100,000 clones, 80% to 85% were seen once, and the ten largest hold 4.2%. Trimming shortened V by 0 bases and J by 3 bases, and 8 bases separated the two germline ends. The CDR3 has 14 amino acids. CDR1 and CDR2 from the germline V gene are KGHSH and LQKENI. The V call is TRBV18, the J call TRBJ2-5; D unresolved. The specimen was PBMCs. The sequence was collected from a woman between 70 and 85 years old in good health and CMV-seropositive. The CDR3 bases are TGTGCCAGCTCACCACCGACTCAGAAAGAGACCCAGTACTTC. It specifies CASSPPTQKETQYF.